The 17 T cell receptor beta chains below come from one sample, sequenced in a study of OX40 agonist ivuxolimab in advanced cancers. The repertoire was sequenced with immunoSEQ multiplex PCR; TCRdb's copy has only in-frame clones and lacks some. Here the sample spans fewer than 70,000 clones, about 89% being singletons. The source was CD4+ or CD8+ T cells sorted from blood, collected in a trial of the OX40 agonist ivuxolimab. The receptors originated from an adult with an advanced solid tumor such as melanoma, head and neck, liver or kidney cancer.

CDR3 residues: CASSYRDRVTDTQYF. The DNA for the CDR3 is TGTGCCAGCAGTTACCGGGACAGGGTCACAGATACGCAGTATTTT. The chain uses TRBV6-5 and TRBJ2-3; 9 bases map to TRBD1. There are 15 residues in the CDR3. The germline gives CDR1 MNHEY, CDR2 SVGAGI. V was clipped by 2 bases and J by 2 bases; unmatched bases: 2.

The CDR3: CASSPAGAESYREQFF. CDR3 nucleotides: TGTGCCAGCAGCCCCGCCGGAGCGGAGTCTTACAGGGAGCAGTTCTTC. J is TRBJ2-1 and V is TRBV5-4; D is tentatively TRBD1 or TRBD2 (5 bases each). The CDR3 is 16 amino acids. V was shortened by 4 bases and J by 10 bases, with 24 bases between the two germline ends. Looked up from germline, CDR1 is SGHNT and CDR2 is YYREEE (reference sequence).

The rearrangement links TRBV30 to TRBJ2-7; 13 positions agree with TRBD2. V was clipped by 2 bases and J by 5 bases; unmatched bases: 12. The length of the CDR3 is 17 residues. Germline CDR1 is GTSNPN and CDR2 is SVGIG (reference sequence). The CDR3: CAWSKGLAGPWANEQYF. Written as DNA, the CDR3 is TGTGCCTGGAGTAAGGGACTAGCGGGACCCTGGGCCAACGAGCAGTACTTC. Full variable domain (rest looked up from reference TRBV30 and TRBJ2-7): SQTIHQWPATLVQPVGSPLSLECTVEGTSNPNLYWYRQAAGRGLQLLFYSVGIGQISSEVPQNLSASRPQDRQFILSSKKLLLSDSGFYLCAWSKGLAGPWANEQYFGPGTRLTVT.

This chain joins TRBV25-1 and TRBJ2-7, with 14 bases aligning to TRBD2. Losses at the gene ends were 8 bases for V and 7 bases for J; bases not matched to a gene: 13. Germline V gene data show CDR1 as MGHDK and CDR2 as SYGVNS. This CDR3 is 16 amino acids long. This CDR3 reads CASPPMGTSGGPEQYF. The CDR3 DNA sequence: TGTGCCAGCCCGCCGATGGGGACTAGCGGGGGACCAGAGCAGTACTTC.

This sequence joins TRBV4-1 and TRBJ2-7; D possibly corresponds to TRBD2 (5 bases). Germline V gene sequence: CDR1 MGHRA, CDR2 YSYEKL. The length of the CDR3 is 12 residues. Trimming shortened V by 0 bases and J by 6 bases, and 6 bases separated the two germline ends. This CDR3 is CASSQESGEQYF. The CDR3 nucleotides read TGCGCCAGCAGCCAAGAAAGCGGCGAGCAGTACTTC.

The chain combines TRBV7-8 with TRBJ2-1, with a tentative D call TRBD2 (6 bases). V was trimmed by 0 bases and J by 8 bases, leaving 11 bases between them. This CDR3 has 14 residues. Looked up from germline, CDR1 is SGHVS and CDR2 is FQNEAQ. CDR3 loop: CASSLALWGDEQFF. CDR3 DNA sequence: TGTGCCAGCAGCTTAGCGCTTTGGGGGGATGAGCAGTTCTTC.

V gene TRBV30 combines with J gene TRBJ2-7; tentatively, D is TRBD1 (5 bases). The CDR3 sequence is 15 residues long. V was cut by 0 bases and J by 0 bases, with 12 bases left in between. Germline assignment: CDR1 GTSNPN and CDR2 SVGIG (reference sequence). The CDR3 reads CAWSVGGTGSYEQYF. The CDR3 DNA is TGTGCCTGGAGTGTGGGTGGAACAGGCTCCTACGAGCAGTACTTC.

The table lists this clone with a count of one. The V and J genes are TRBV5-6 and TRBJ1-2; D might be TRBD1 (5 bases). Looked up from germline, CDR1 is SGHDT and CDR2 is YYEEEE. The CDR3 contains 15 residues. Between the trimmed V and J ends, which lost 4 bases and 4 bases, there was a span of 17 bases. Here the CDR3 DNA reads TGTGCCAGCAGCCCCCTGGGGCGAATCGGCTATGGCTACACCTTC. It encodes CASSPLGRIGYGYTF. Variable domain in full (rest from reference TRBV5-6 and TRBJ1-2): DAGVTQSPTHLIKTRGQQVTLRCSPKSGHDTVSWYQQALGQGPQFIFQYYEEEERQRGNFPDRFSGHQFPNYSSELNVNALLLGDSALYLCASSPLGRIGYGYTFGSGTRLTVV.

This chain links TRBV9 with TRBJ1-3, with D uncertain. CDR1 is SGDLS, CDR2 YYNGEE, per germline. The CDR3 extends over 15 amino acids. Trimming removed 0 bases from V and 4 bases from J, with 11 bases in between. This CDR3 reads CASSVDGYTGNTIYF. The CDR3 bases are TGTGCCAGCAGCGTAGATGGGTACACGGGAAACACCATATATTTT.

The CDR3 sequence: CASSLGTGVGILNTEAFF. The CDR3 DNA reads TGCGCCAGCAGCTTGGGGACAGGGGTGGGGATACTGAACACTGAAGCTTTCTTT. J is TRBJ1-1 and V is TRBV5-1, with 9 nucleotides matching TRBD1. V was pared by 0 bases and J by 0 bases, with 9 bases of the junction left unmatched. The CDR3 length is 18 residues. Germline V lookup: CDR1 SGHRS, CDR2 YFSETQ.

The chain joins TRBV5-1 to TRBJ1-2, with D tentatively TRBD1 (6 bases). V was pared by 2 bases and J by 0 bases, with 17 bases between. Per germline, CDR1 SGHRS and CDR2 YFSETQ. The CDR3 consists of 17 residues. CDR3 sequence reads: CASSLEPDSPANYGYTF. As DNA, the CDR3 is TGCGCCAGCAGCTTAGAACCGGACAGCCCGGCTAACTATGGCTACACCTTC.

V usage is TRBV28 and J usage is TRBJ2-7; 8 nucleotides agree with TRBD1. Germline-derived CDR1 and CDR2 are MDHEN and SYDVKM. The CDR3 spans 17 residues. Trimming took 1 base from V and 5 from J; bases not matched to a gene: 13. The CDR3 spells CASSLLGSPGGLNEQYF. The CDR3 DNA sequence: TGTGCCAGCAGTTTATTGGGGTCTCCAGGGGGCCTAAACGAGCAGTACTTC. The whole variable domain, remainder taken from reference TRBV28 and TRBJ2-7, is DVKVTQSSRYLVKRTGEKVFLECVQDMDHENMFWYRQDPGLGLRLIYFSYDVKMKEKGDIPEGYSVSREKKERFSLILESASTNQTSMYLCASSLLGSPGGLNEQYFGPGTRLTVT.

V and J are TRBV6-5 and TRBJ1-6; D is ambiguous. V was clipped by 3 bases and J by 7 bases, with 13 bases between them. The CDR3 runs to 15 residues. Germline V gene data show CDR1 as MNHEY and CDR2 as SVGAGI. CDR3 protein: CASSYGVAANSPLHF. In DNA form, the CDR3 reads TGTGCCAGCAGTTATGGGGTGGCAGCCAATTCACCCCTCCACTTT.

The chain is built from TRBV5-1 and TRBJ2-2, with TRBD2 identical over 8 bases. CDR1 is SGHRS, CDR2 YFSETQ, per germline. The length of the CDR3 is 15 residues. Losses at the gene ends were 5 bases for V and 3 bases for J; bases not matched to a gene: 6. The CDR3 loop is CASRKEAGDTGELFF. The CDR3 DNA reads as TGCGCCAGCAGAAAGGAAGCGGGGGACACCGGGGAGCTGTTTTTT.

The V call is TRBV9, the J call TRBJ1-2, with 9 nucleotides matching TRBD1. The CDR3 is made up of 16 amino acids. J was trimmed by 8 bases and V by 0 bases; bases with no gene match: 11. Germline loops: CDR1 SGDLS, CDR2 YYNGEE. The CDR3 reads CASSVGAGGQGRGYTF. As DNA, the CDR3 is TGTGCCAGCAGCGTAGGCGCCGGGGGACAGGGACGAGGCTACACCTTC.

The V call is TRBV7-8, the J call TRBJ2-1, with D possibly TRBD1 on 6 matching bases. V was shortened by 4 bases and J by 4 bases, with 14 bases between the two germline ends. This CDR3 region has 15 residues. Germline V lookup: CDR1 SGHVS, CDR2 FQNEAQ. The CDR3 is CASSSTGSSYNEQFF. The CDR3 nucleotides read TGTGCCAGCAGCTCCACAGGGTCCTCTTACAATGAGCAGTTCTTC.

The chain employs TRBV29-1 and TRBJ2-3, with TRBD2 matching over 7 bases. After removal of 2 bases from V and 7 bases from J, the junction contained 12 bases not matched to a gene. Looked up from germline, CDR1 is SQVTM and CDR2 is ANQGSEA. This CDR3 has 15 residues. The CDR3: CSVEPLWREGYTQYF. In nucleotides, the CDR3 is TGCAGCGTTGAACCCCTTTGGAGGGAGGGTTATACGCAGTATTTT.